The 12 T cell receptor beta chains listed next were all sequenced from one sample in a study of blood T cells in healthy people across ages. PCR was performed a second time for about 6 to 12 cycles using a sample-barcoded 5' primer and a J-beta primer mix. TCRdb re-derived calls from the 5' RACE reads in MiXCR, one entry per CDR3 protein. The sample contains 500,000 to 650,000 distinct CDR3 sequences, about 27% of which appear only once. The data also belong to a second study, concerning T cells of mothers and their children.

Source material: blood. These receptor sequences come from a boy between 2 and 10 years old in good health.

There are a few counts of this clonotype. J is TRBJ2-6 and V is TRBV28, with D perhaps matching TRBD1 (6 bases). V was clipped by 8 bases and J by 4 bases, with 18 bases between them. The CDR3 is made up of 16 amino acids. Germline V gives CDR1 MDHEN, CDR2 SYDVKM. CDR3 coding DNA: TGTGCCAGCTGGACAGCGTCACGGGTCGGGGCCAACGTCCTGACTTTC. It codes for CASWTASRVGANVLTF.

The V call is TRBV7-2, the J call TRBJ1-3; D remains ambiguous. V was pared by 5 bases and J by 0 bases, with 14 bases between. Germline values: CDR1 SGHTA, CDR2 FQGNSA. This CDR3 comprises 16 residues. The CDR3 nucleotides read TGTGCCAGCAGCCCCAGTCATGCGGTCTCTGGAAACACCATATATTTT. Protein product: CASSPSHAVSGNTIYF.

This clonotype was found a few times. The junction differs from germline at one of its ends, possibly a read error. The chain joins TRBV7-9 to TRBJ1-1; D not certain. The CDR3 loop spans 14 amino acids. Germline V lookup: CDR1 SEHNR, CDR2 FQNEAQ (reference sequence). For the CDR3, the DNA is TGTGCCAGCAGCTTAGCGGTGAGTAGGACTGAGGCTTTCTTT. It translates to CASSLAVSRTEAFF. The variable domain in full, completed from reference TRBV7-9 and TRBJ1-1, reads DTGVSQNPRHKITKRGQNVTFRCDPISEHNRLYWYRQTLGQGPEFLTYFQNEAQLEKSRLLSDRFSAERPKGSFSTLEIQRTEQGDSAMYLCASSLAVSRTEAFFGQGTRLTVV.

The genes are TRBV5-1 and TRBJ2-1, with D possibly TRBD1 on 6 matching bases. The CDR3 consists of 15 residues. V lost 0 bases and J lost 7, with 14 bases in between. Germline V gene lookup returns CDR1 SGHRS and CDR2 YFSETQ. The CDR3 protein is CASSLDFSQGNEQFF. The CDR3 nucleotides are TGCGCCAGCAGCTTGGATTTTTCTCAGGGGAATGAGCAGTTCTTC.

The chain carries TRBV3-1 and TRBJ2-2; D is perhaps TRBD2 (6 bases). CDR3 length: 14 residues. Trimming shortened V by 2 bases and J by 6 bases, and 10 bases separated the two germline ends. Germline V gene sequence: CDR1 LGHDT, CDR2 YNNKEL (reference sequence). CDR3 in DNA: TGTGCCAGCAGCCAAACTAGCTTTCCCGGGGAGCTGTTTTTT. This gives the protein CASSQTSFPGELFF.

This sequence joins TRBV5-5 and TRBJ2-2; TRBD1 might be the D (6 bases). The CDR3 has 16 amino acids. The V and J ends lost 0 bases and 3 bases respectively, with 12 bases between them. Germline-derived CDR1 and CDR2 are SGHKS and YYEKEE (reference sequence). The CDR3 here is CASSLAGNRDTGELFF. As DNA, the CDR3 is TGTGCCAGCAGCTTGGCAGGAAACAGGGACACCGGGGAGCTGTTTTTT.

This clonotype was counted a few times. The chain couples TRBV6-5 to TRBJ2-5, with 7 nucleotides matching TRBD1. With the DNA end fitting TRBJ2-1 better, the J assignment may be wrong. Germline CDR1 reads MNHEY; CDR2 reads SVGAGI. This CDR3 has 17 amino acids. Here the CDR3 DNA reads TGTGCCAGCAGTTACCACCCGGACAGGCCTCCCTACAATGAGCAGTTCTTC. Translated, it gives CASSYHPDRPPYNEQFF.

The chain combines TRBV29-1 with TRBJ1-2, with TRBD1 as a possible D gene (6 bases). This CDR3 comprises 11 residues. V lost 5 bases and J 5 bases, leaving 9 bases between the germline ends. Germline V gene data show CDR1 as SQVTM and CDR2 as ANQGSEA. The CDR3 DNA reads TGCAGCGTTATGGGGGCATATGGCTACACCTTC. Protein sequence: CSVMGAYGYTF.

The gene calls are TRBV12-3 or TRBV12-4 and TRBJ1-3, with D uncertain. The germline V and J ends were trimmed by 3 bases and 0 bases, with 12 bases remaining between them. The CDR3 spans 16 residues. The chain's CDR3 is CASSFERASSGNTIYF. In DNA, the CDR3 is TGTGCCAGCAGTTTTGAACGGGCCTCCTCTGGAAACACCATATATTTT.

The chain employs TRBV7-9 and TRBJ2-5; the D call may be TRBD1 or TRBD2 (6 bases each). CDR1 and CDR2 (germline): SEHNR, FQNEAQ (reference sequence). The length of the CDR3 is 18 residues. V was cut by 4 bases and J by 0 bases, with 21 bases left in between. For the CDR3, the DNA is TGTGCCAGCAGCTCAAAACGAGGGGGGACCAACCACCAAGAGACCCAGTACTTC. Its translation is CASSSKRGGTNHQETQYF.

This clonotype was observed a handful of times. This chain's CDR3 is CASSFGGLAGISYEQYF. As DNA, the CDR3 is TGCGCCAGCAGCTTTGGGGGACTAGCGGGAATCTCCTACGAGCAGTACTTC. The chain links TRBV5-1 to TRBJ2-7, with 13 bases lining up with TRBD2. Germline-derived CDR1 and CDR2 are SGHRS and YFSETQ. The CDR3 spans 17 residues. V dropped 2 bases and J dropped 0; count of bases not matched to a gene: 5.

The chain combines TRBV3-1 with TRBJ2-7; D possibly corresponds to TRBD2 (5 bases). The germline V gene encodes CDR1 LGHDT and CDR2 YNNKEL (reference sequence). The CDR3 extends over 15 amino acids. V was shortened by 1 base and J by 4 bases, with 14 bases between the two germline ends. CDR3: CASSQGSSFGYEQYF. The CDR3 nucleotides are TGTGCCAGCAGCCAAGGTTCTAGCTTCGGTTACGAGCAGTACTTC.